This TCR beta chain was sequenced for a study of CD8 T cells in ankylosing spondylitis. General study findings and limits: The study looked at matched synovial fluid samples from ankylosing spondylitis patients. Disease-linked clones were reported to be significantly enriched there. A motif of 8 or 9 highly homologous TCR beta variants was seen as apparently characteristic of ankylosing spondylitis blood.

A quantitative 5'-RACE method, one with molecular barcodes, was used to make TCR beta libraries. MiXCR, applied by TCRdb to the 5' RACE reads, yields one record per CDR3 protein. This sample carries just over 350,000 distinct CDR3 sequences, 20% of them seen once, and the ten largest clones take about an eighth. This clonotype was recorded a few times. What it binds is unknown. Sequencing was done on a sample of blood, either unsorted or a sorted T cell fraction (not recorded which). This clonotype was obtained from a male donor with ankylosing spondylitis or in good health (not recorded which).

This CDR3 reads CASSGVGGATTDTQYF. CDR3 coding DNA: TGTGCCAGCAGTGGGGTCGGCGGGGCCACCACAGATACGCAGTATTTT. The chain combines TRBV2 with TRBJ2-3, with D perhaps TRBD2 (6 bases). CDR3 length: 16 amino acids. Germline assignment: CDR1 SNHLY and CDR2 FYNNEI. V was cut by 4 bases and J by 2 bases, with 16 bases left in between.